The 19 T cell receptor beta chains in this list originate from one sample, sequenced in a study of CD8 T cells in Susac syndrome. RNA totalling about 0.45 to 1 ug underwent reverse transcription with random hexamers. Via MiXCR, TCRdb re-called the immunoSEQ multiplex PCR reads, giving one row per CDR3 protein. Of a few hundred thousand distinct CDR3 sequences in the sample, 90% to 95% were seen once. The specimen was CD8+ T cells from PBMCs. These receptors were collected from a human donor with multiple sclerosis.

The genes are TRBV9 and TRBJ2-1; 8 bases are shared with TRBD2. The CDR3 spans 13 residues. With V trimmed by 2 bases and J by 12 bases, 7 bases remained unmatched. Germline CDR1 and CDR2: SGDLS and YYNGEE. The CDR3 is CASSVGGGPPQFF. CDR3 in DNA: TGTGCCAGCAGCGTGGGCGGGGGGCCTCCGCAGTTCTTC.

This chain joins TRBV4-2 and TRBJ2-7; a possible D gene is TRBD2 (6 bases). CDR1 and CDR2 (germline): LGHNA, YNFKEQ. This CDR3 is 13 amino acids long. V was cut by 5 bases and J by 5 bases, with 13 bases left in between. CDR3 residues: CASSGQGGNEQYF. DNA of the CDR3: TGTGCCAGCAGCGGCCAGGGAGGAAACGAGCAGTACTTC.

The CDR3 DNA follows: TGTGCCAGCAGCTTAGGAGAGGTCGAGCAGTTCTTC. This translates into CASSLGEVEQFF. The genes are TRBV13 and TRBJ2-1; unclear D gene. Trimming removed 0 bases at V and 10 bases at J, with 7 bases between. CDR1 and CDR2 (germline): PRHDT, FYEKMQ (reference sequence). This CDR3 is 12 amino acids long.

This chain joins TRBV5-1 and TRBJ2-7; 8 bases align to TRBD1. V was clipped by 3 bases and J by 1 base; unmatched bases: 3. The CDR3 has 14 amino acids. Germline assignment: CDR1 SGHRS and CDR2 YFSETQ. CDR3 sequence reads: CASSYTGGSYEQYF. As DNA, the CDR3 is TGCGCCAGCAGCTACACAGGGGGATCCTACGAGCAGTACTTC.

The rearrangement joins TRBV30 to TRBJ1-4; TRBD1 aligns across 7 bases. This CDR3 contains 19 residues. The V gene end was trimmed by 0 bases and the J gene end by 0 bases; junction bases not matched to a gene: 13. CDR1 and CDR2 (germline): GTSNPN, SVGIG (reference sequence). The CDR3 DNA reads as TGTGCCTGGAGTGTAGATCAGCCTTCACAGGGGCCAACTAATGAAAAACTGTTTTTT. As protein: CAWSVDQPSQGPTNEKLFF.

This rearrangement joins TRBV12-5 to TRBJ1-1; no reliable D call. CDR3 length equals 15 residues. Germline CDR1 and CDR2: LGHNT and FRNRAP. V dropped 6 bases and J dropped 2 bases, with 16 bases sitting between them. The CDR3 bases are TGTGCTAGTGGATGGCAGCGGAATATTAACACTGAAGCTTTCTTT. Its translation: CASGWQRNINTEAFF.

V usage is TRBV10-3 and J usage is TRBJ1-2, with D perhaps matching TRBD1 (5 bases). Trimming shortened V by 2 bases and J by 4 bases, and 5 bases separated the two germline ends. This CDR3 region has 12 residues. Germline CDR1 and CDR2: ENHRY and SYGVKD. The CDR3 here is CAISEDSYGYTF. In DNA, the CDR3 is TGTGCCATCAGTGAGGACAGCTATGGCTACACCTTC.

This clonotype came up a few times. The J gene is TRBJ2-4, the V gene TRBV24-1, with TRBD2 as a possible D gene (5 bases). Germline values: CDR1 KGHDR, CDR2 SFDVKD. The CDR3 extends over 16 amino acids. V was trimmed by 3 bases and J by 3 bases, leaving 14 bases between them. CDR3 DNA: TGTGCCACCAGTGATGGGCCGGGGTTTGGCAAAAACATTCAGTACTTC. It codes for CATSDGPGFGKNIQYF.

The chain is built from TRBV4-1 and TRBJ2-7; D might be TRBD2 (6 bases). Germline CDR1 MGHRA, CDR2 YSYEKL. The CDR3 has 14 amino acids. The ends were cut back, 4 bases at V and 3 bases at J, with 13 bases in the middle. The DNA of the CDR3 is TGCGCCAGCAGCCGAGGAGGGACGGACTACGAGCAGTACTTC. Protein: CASSRGGTDYEQYF.

V usage is TRBV6-2 or TRBV6-3 and J usage is TRBJ1-5; D gene uncertain. This CDR3 has 15 residues. The V gene lost 1 base and the J gene lost 4 bases, with 11 bases spanning the gap. Looked up from germline, CDR1 is MNHEY and CDR2 is SVGEGT. The CDR3 region has the DNA TGTGCCAGCAGTTACTACCAGGACCTGAATCAGCCCCAGCATTTT. Translation: CASSYYQDLNQPQHF.

The J gene is TRBJ2-7, the V gene TRBV20-1; no definite D call. With 4 bases removed from V and 6 bases from J, the gap between germline ends came to 13 bases. The CDR3 has 12 amino acids. Germline loops: CDR1 DFQATT, CDR2 SNEGSKA (reference sequence). Written as DNA, the CDR3 is TGCAGTGCTAATCGTTTAACAGCCGAGCAGTACTTC. This encodes CSANRLTAEQYF.

V usage is TRBV11-1 and J usage is TRBJ2-7; D possibly corresponds to TRBD2 (6 bases). The CDR3 covers 13 residues. From germline, CDR1 is SGHAT and CDR2 FQDESV (reference sequence). V was clipped by 8 bases and J by 6 bases, with 17 bases between them. The CDR3 nucleotides read TGTGCCAGCGGTGTCGGCGGGGACGGCGAGCAGTACTTC. It yields the protein CASGVGGDGEQYF.

This clonotype was picked up one time. The rearrangement links TRBV6-5 to TRBJ1-1; D not certain. Germline V gene lookup returns CDR1 MNHEY and CDR2 SVGAGI. The CDR3 runs 13 residues. The V end lost 2 bases, the J end lost 5 bases, and 9 bases lay between the germline ends. In nucleotides, the CDR3 is TGTGCCAGCAGTTACGGATTTGGGACTGAAGCTTTCTTT. Its protein is CASSYGFGTEAFF.

The V gene is TRBV6-5, the J gene TRBJ1-2; perhaps TRBD1 as D (5 bases). The length of the CDR3 is 13 residues. Per germline, CDR1 MNHEY and CDR2 SVGAGI. Trimming stripped 7 bases from V and 2 bases from J, with 11 bases between. In DNA, the CDR3 is TGTGCCAGCATGGAAGGGGTCAACTATGGCTACACCTTC. Residues: CASMEGVNYGYTF.

A few counts support this clonotype. The rearrangement joins TRBV14 to TRBJ2-3; no reliable D call. V was clipped by 1 base and J by 2 bases, with 7 bases between them. The CDR3 is made up of 14 amino acids. Germline values: CDR1 SGHDN, CDR2 FVKESK. The CDR3 DNA follows: TGTGCCAGCAGCCAAGTCGTTCACACAGATACGCAGTATTTT. Translation: CASSQVVHTDTQYF.

This chain uses TRBV20-1 with TRBJ2-3, with D perhaps matching TRBD1 or TRBD2 (5 bases each). The CDR3 covers 14 residues. The ends were cut back, 5 bases at V and 2 bases at J, with 14 bases in the middle. Germline CDR1 and CDR2: DFQATT and SNEGSKA (reference sequence). The CDR3 sequence: CSASGLSDTDTQYF. CDR3 DNA: TGCAGTGCTTCGGGGCTCTCGGACACAGATACGCAGTATTTT.

CDR3: CAWTAGYNEQFF. DNA for the CDR3: TGTGCCTGGACGGCGGGTTACAATGAGCAGTTCTTC. V is TRBV30 and J is TRBJ2-1; D possibly corresponds to TRBD2 (5 bases). Trimming took off 4 bases at V and 4 bases at J, with 8 bases between the two ends. From germline, CDR1 is GTSNPN and CDR2 SVGIG (reference sequence). The CDR3 has 12 amino acids.

V usage is TRBV4-1 and J usage is TRBJ1-3, with a tentative D call TRBD1 (6 bases). V was shortened by 4 bases and J by 7 bases, with 11 bases between the two germline ends. This CDR3 is built from 13 residues. In germline, CDR1 is MGHRA, CDR2 YSYEKL. CDR3 in DNA: TGCGCCAGCAGCCTAAGGGGGGAGAACACCATATATTTT. Translated, it gives CASSLRGENTIYF.

This clonotype has more than one count but fewer than ten. This chain joins TRBV5-6 and TRBJ2-1; D not certain. The CDR3 has 15 amino acids. Germline CDR1 reads SGHDT; CDR2 reads YYEEEE. Trimming pared 0 bases from V and 0 bases from J, leaving 7 bases between. CDR3 residues: CASSLGRSSYNEQFF. The CDR3 region has the DNA TGTGCCAGCAGCTTGGGAAGAAGCTCCTACAATGAGCAGTTCTTC.